Shown below are 20 T cell receptor beta chains from a single sample sequenced in a study of blood T cell repertoires in COVID-19. The protocol was immunoSEQ multiplex PCR, while the TCRdb copy is restricted to in-frame clones and leaves out a portion. The data contain 130,000 or so clones, roughly 69% of them singletons. The sample consisted of peripheral blood. The receptor set was obtained from a woman between 65 and 79 years old with acute or convalescent COVID-19.

This sequence joins TRBV20-1 and TRBJ2-1, with TRBD2 matching 13 bases. CDR1 is DFQATT, CDR2 SNEGSKA, per germline (reference sequence). This CDR3 comprises 15 residues. V shed 6 bases and J 10 bases; nucleotides not matched to a gene: 12. Here the CDR3 reads CSASRTSGGYREQFF. As DNA, the CDR3 is TGCAGTGCGAGTCGGACTAGCGGGGGATATCGGGAGCAGTTCTTC.

This sequence joins TRBV5-5 and TRBJ2-7, with D perhaps TRBD1 (6 bases). The CDR3 sequence is 14 residues long. V was shortened by 0 bases and J by 1 base, with 8 bases between the two germline ends. From germline, CDR1 is SGHKS and CDR2 YYEKEE (reference sequence). The CDR3 DNA is TGTGCCAGCAGCTTGGGGACAGCGTCCTACGAGCAGTACTTC. Translation gives CASSLGTASYEQYF. Filled out from reference TRBV5-5 and TRBJ2-7, the complete variable domain reads DAGVTQSPTHLIKTRGQQVTLRCSPISGHKSVSWYQQVLGQGPQFIFQYYEKEERGRGNFPDRFSARQFPNYSSELNVNALLLGDSALYLCASSLGTASYEQYFGPGTRLTVT.

The chain joins TRBV20-1 to TRBJ2-4; 8 positions match TRBD1. CDR3 length: 11 residues. J gave up 11 bases and V 6 bases, and 6 bases lay outside the gene matches. Per the germline V gene, CDR1 is DFQATT and CDR2 is SNEGSKA (reference sequence). The chain's CDR3 is CSARTGRVQYF. As DNA, the CDR3 is TGCAGTGCCAGGACAGGGCGAGTTCAGTACTTC.

The chain carries TRBV27 and TRBJ2-7, with 8 bases fitting TRBD2. The CDR3 is 15 residues long. Unmatched junction bases numbered 7, after V lost 2 bases and J lost 4 bases. The germline CDR1 and CDR2 sequences are MNHEY and SMNVEV (reference sequence). CDR3 region: CASSLGRGGTYEQYF. Written as DNA, the CDR3 is TGTGCCAGCAGTTTAGGGCGCGGGGGGACATACGAGCAGTACTTC.

The genes are TRBV15 and TRBJ2-1, with 14 bases matching TRBD2. This CDR3 has 16 amino acids. CDR1 and CDR2 from the germline V gene are LNHNV and YYDKDF (reference sequence). V trimming: 2 bases; J trimming: 4 bases; junction bases outside the gene matches: 1. The CDR3: CATSRRLAGGYNEQFF. The CDR3 DNA sequence: TGTGCCACCAGCAGAAGACTAGCGGGGGGGTACAATGAGCAGTTCTTC.

The CDR3 DNA reads TGTGCCACTTCACTGAGCTCTGGGGCCAACGTCCTGACTTTC. The encoded protein is CATSLSSGANVLTF. This sequence joins TRBV24-1 and TRBJ2-6, with no clear D. Germline assignment: CDR1 KGHDR and CDR2 SFDVKD. The CDR3 is 14 residues long. V shed 10 bases and J shed 0 bases, with 9 bases lying between them.

The chain uses TRBV4-1 and TRBJ2-3; D unclear. The V end was cut by 4 bases, the J end by 2 bases, with 10 bases between. This CDR3 spans 14 amino acids. Looked up from germline, CDR1 is MGHRA and CDR2 is YSYEKL. DNA of the CDR3: TGCGCCAGCAGCCGCGGAGACGTCACAGATACGCAGTATTTT. Translation: CASSRGDVTDTQYF.

The rearrangement uses TRBV2 and TRBJ1-4, with 7 bases fitting TRBD1. The trim removed 8 bases at V and 2 bases at J, leaving 11 bases unmatched. The CDR3 has 16 amino acids. The germline V gene has CDR1 SNHLY and CDR2 FYNNEI. The CDR3 protein is CASDRQGGSTNEKLFF. The CDR3 region has the DNA TGTGCCAGCGACAGGCAGGGGGGATCCACTAATGAAAAACTGTTTTTT.

The chain joins TRBV10-3 to TRBJ2-1, with a weak D call TRBD2 (7 bases). The V gene lost 5 bases and the J gene lost 1 base, with 12 bases spanning the gap. Germline V gives CDR1 ENHRY, CDR2 SYGVKD. The CDR3 consists of 15 residues. The DNA for the CDR3 is TGTGCCATCAGTTCCCGGGGGGCATCCTACAATGAGCAGTTCTTC. Translation gives CAISSRGASYNEQFF.

This clone was detected only a few times. The rearrangement joins TRBV3-1 (or the pseudogene TRBV3-2) to TRBJ1-4; TRBD1 matches 7 bases. Germline V lookup: CDR1 LGHDT, CDR2 YNNKEL (reference sequence). This CDR3 has 14 residues. Trimming at V came to 5 bases and at J to 8 bases, leaving 8 bases not matched to a gene. For the CDR3, the DNA is TGTGCCAGCAGCGGCAGGGGGACTGGGGAAAAACTGTTTTTT. Translated, it gives CASSGRGTGEKLFF.

The chain recombines TRBV5-1 with TRBJ2-5, with 13 bases lining up with TRBD2. The CDR3 spans 17 residues. The germline gives CDR1 SGHRS, CDR2 YFSETQ. Germline trimming cut 2 bases from V and 2 bases from J; bases unmatched to any gene: 6. As DNA, the CDR3 is TGCGCCAGCAGCTTCAATTCACTAGCGGGAGGGCAAGAGACCCAGTACTTC. Translation: CASSFNSLAGGQETQYF. The full variable domain, rest sourced from reference TRBV5-1 and TRBJ2-5, is KAGVTQTPRYLIKTRGQQVTLSCSPISGHRSVSWYQQTPGQGLQFLFEYFSETQRNKGNFPGRFSGRQFSNSRSEMNVSTLELGDSALYLCASSFNSLAGGQETQYFGPGTRLLVL.

The chain combines TRBV3-1 (or the pseudogene TRBV3-2) with TRBJ1-2, with unresolved D. V was trimmed by 0 bases and J by 8 bases, leaving 13 bases between them. The CDR3 is 14 amino acids. Germline assignment: CDR1 LGHDT and CDR2 YNNKEL (reference sequence). The CDR3 loop reads CASSQEGLGWGYTF. The CDR3 nucleotides are TGTGCCAGCAGCCAAGAAGGACTGGGGTGGGGCTACACCTTC.

This sequence joins TRBV9 and TRBJ2-1; 10 bases are a match to TRBD2. Germline V lookup: CDR1 SGDLS, CDR2 YYNGEE. The CDR3 extends over 16 amino acids. V was clipped by 4 bases and J by 7 bases; unmatched bases: 11. Here the CDR3 reads CASSPQGLAKGNEQFF. The CDR3 DNA reads TGTGCCAGCAGCCCCCAGGGACTAGCGAAGGGAAATGAGCAGTTCTTC.

V is TRBV6-5 and J is TRBJ2-7, with a possible D match to TRBD2 (5 bases). There are 14 residues in the CDR3. V was cut by 4 bases and J by 6 bases, with 16 bases left in between. Germline lookup yields CDR1 MNHEY and CDR2 SVGAGI. This chain's CDR3 is CASSFNEGSIEQYF. Written as DNA, the CDR3 is TGTGCCAGCAGTTTCAATGAGGGTTCGATCGAGCAGTACTTC.

The genes are TRBV3-1 (or the pseudogene TRBV3-2) and TRBJ2-5, with 8 bases identical to TRBD2. Germline trimming cut 4 bases from V and 4 bases from J; bases unmatched to any gene: 8. Germline-derived CDR1 and CDR2 are LGHDT and YNNKEL (reference sequence). The CDR3 spans 15 residues. The CDR3 is CASSRAGGGLETQYF. CDR3 sequence (DNA): TGTGCCAGCAGCCGGGCGGGCGGGGGGCTAGAGACCCAGTACTTC.

The chain uses TRBV11-2 and TRBJ1-1, with D perhaps matching TRBD1 (6 bases). V was pared by 1 base and J by 1 base, with 7 bases between. The CDR3 length is 14 residues. Germline lookup yields CDR1 SGHAT and CDR2 FQNNGV. CDR3 amino acids: CASSLGQENTEAFF. The CDR3 DNA follows: TGTGCCAGCAGCTTAGGACAGGAGAACACTGAAGCTTTCTTT. Combining the CDR3 with reference TRBV11-2 and TRBJ1-1 gives the whole variable domain EAGVAQSPRYKIIEKRQSVAFWCNPISGHATLYWYQQILGQGPKLLIQFQNNGVVDDSQLPKDRFSAERLKGVDSTLKIQPAKLEDSAVYLCASSLGQENTEAFFGQGTRLTVV.

CDR3 nucleotide sequence: TGTGCCACGTCCCAGGATAATTCACCCCTCCACTTT. Encoded protein: CATSQDNSPLHF. The V gene is TRBV10-3, the J gene TRBJ1-6, with D uncertain. V gave up 10 bases and J gave up 5 bases, with 9 bases separating them. The length of the CDR3 is 12 residues. Germline V CDR1 and CDR2: ENHRY, SYGVKD.

The chain employs TRBV7-2 and TRBJ2-3; unclear D gene. The CDR3 loop spans 11 amino acids. Trimming removed 5 bases at V and 2 bases at J, with 2 bases between. CDR1 is SGHTA, CDR2 FQGNSA, per germline. The CDR3 DNA reads as TGTGCCAGCAGCCTCACAGATACGCAGTATTTT. Amino acid sequence: CASSLTDTQYF.

V is TRBV7-2 and J is TRBJ2-7, with 8 bases identical to TRBD2. The J segment lost 6 bases and the V segment lost 1 base, leaving 11 bases of the junction unmatched. CDR3 length: 16 amino acids. Germline V gene data show CDR1 as SGHTA and CDR2 as FQGNSA. For the CDR3, the DNA is TGTGCCAGCAGCTTAGATGGGGCGGGGGGCACCTCCGAGCAGTACTTC. It yields the protein CASSLDGAGGTSEQYF.

A few counts support this clone. The chain recombines TRBV10-2 with TRBJ2-4, with D perhaps TRBD1 (6 bases). V was cut by 3 bases and J by 6 bases, with 9 bases left in between. This CDR3 is 13 amino acids long. Germline V lookup: CDR1 WSHSY, CDR2 SAAADI. The DNA of the CDR3 is TGCGCCAGCAGTGAACAGGGCCTAAACATTCAGTACTTC. It translates to CASSEQGLNIQYF.